This TCR beta chain was recovered during a study of T cells in Graves' hyperthyroidism and ophthalmopathy. The investigators amplified TCR beta CDR3 regions from RNA transcripts. The HTBI primer set served for first-round RT-PCR of the TCR CDR3. TCRdb ran MiXCR on the multiplex PCR reads and lists one entry per CDR3 protein. The sample yields more than 50,000 distinct CDR3 sequences, around 50% seen once. Per germline, CDR1 DFQATT and CDR2 SNEGSKA (reference sequence). This CDR3 spans 15 amino acids. V was pared by 0 bases and J by 4 bases, with 15 bases between. The TCR sequence derives from a woman between 25 and 40 years old with Graves' ophthalmopathy. The chain has TRBV20-1 and TRBJ2-5; D possibly matches TRBD1 or TRBD2 (5 bases each). Sequencing was carried out using blood. For the CDR3, the DNA is TGCAGTGCTAGAGATCCGGGGACGGGTGGAGAGACCCAGTACTTC. This gives the protein CSARDPGTGGETQYF.